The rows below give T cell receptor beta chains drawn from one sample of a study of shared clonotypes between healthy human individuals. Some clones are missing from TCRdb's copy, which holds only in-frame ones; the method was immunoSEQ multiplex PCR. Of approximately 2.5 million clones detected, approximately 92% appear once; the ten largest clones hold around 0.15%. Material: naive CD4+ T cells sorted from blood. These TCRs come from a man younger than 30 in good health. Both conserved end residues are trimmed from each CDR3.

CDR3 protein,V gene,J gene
ASSSGLAGGEETQY,TRBV5-5,TRBJ2-5
ATSRGRERSPLH,TRBV15,TRBJ1-6
ASSSNFWRDAF,TRBV28,TRBJ1-1
ASSSPPGSGNQPQH,TRBV19,TRBJ1-5
ATSVDRVQPQH,TRBV28,TRBJ1-5
ASSGQGNYEQY,TRBV5-1,.
ATSRVGYGYT,TRBV15,TRBJ1-2
ASSFWDRDFNEQF,TRBV5-6,TRBJ2-1
ASSFPPYNEKLF,TRBV5-8,TRBJ1-4
ASRPWTDNNEQF,TRBV5-1,TRBJ2-1
AWNGQVPSAGANVLT,TRBV30,TRBJ2-6
ASKATDRAYEQY,TRBV19,TRBJ2-7
ASSESYSAMGEQY,TRBV10-1,TRBJ2-7
ASSLLPSWESFYGYT,TRBV7-2,TRBJ1-2
ASSVSGSSETQY,TRBV9,TRBJ2-5
ASSLWTATGTDTQY,TRBV5-1,TRBJ2-3
ASSAHRGPDTQY,TRBV19,TRBJ2-3
ASSPRPSGSFDTDTQY,TRBV18,TRBJ2-3